Below are 5 T cell receptor beta chains sequenced from a single sample in a study of CD8 T cells in Susac syndrome. When the RNA was reverse transcribed, random hexamers were used with an input of 0.5 to 1 ug. TCRdb re-derived calls from the immunoSEQ multiplex PCR reads in MiXCR, one entry per CDR3 protein. The table records about 240,000 distinct CDR3 sequences, 90% to 97% of them present only once. The specimen was CD4+ T cells from PBMCs. The receptors shown here come from a human donor with Susac syndrome.

J is TRBJ1-5 and V is TRBV2; weak D call: TRBD1 (6 bases). Per the germline V gene, CDR1 is SNHLY and CDR2 is FYNNEI. The V gene lost 3 bases and the J gene lost 7 bases, with 10 bases spanning the gap. This CDR3 is 13 amino acids long. Written as DNA, the CDR3 is TGTGCCAGCAGTGAGGACAGAACCCAGCCCCAGCATTTT. This translates into CASSEDRTQPQHF.

The V call is TRBV9, the J call TRBJ2-1; 10 bases match TRBD1. Germline V gene data show CDR1 as SGDLS and CDR2 as YYNGEE. Losses at the gene ends were 5 bases for V and 6 bases for J; bases not matched to a gene: 8. The CDR3 extends over 15 amino acids. CDR3 bases: TGTGCCAGCAGGGGAGCCGGGACAGGGGTCAATGAGCAGTTCTTC. As protein: CASRGAGTGVNEQFF.

The chain uses TRBV3-1 and TRBJ1-5, with 10 bases lining up with TRBD1. The ends lost 0 bases at V and 6 bases at J; junction bases unmatched: 5. The germline V gene has CDR1 LGHDT and CDR2 YNNKEL (reference sequence). The CDR3 sequence is 16 residues long. DNA of the CDR3: TGTGCCAGCAGCCAAGAAGGTGGGACAGGGGTTCAGCCCCAGCATTTT. It encodes CASSQEGGTGVQPQHF.

The rearrangement joins TRBV14 to TRBJ2-5; the D is unclear. CDR3 size: 16 residues. V was pared by 1 base and J by 5 bases, with 17 bases between. Germline V lookup: CDR1 SGHDN, CDR2 FVKESK. The chain's CDR3 is CASSQVVGLSPETQYF. The CDR3 DNA sequence: TGTGCCAGCAGCCAAGTCGTAGGCCTGAGCCCGGAGACCCAGTACTTC. Combining the CDR3 with reference TRBV14 and TRBJ2-5 gives the whole variable domain EAGVTQFPSHSVIEKGQTVTLRCDPISGHDNLYWYRRVMGKEIKFLLHFVKESKQDESGMPNNRFLAERTGGTYSTLKVQPAELEDSGVYFCASSQVVGLSPETQYFGPGTRLLVL.

The chain combines TRBV27 with TRBJ2-6; either TRBD1 or TRBD2 may fit D (7 bases each). Per the germline V gene, CDR1 is MNHEY and CDR2 is SMNVEV (reference sequence). The CDR3 totals 17 residues. With 6 bases removed from V and 4 bases from J, the gap between germline ends came to 19 bases. In nucleotides, the CDR3 is TGTGCCAGCAGGCGATCGACAGGGAGGGGCGGGGCCAACGTCCTGACTTTC. Translated, it gives CASRRSTGRGGANVLTF.